This record covers a single TCR beta chain. The sample is drawn from a study of blood T cell repertoires in COVID-19. Across the whole study: The United States, Italy and Spain provided the acute and convalescent COVID-19 samples. PBMCs, B-cell-depleted T cells, or T cells were the source of the cDNA or gDNA that made up the material.

Authors' methods: From reference gene primer amplification, estimates of nucleated cell counts were derived. The assay was immunoSEQ multiplex PCR, and TCRdb's table has in-frame clones only and misses some. That table supplies the V and J calls and clone size; D and trimming were determined from the DNA. Of about 140,000 clones in the sample, around 90% were seen once. This CDR3 has 17 amino acids. In germline, CDR1 is KGHSH, CDR2 LQKENI. Germline trimming cut 3 bases from V and 1 base from J; bases unmatched to any gene: 10. The chain recombines TRBV18 with TRBJ1-1, with 8 nucleotides matching TRBD1. This clonotype originated in a human donor with COVID-19, enrolled during active disease. The donor label of this sample is uncertain. Sequencing input: peripheral blood. Here the CDR3 DNA reads TGTGCCAGCTCACCCAATTTCCGGACAGGGACGAACACTGAAGCTTTCTTT. It yields the protein CASSPNFRTGTNTEAFF.